Listed below are T cell receptor beta chains from one sample, sequenced in a study of T cell changes during pregnancy in multiple sclerosis. Here immunoSEQ multiplex PCR was the method, and the copy in TCRdb shows in-frame clones only, minus some. The data hold about 80,000 clones, with about 90% observed a single time. The sequencing here drew on peripheral blood, taken before pregnancy. The receptors were sampled from a female donor with multiple sclerosis, enrolled in a pregnancy study. Each CDR3 is given with its conserved first and last residue. The D gene is left open where the match is weak. Rows may omit the clone size; those that give it use once, few, many or a size class.

clone_size: .
v_call: TRBV9
d_call: .
j_call: TRBJ2-1
cdr3_aa: CASSASGGGTAYNEQFF
cdr3_nt: TGTGCCAGCAGCGCCAGCGGAGGGGGGACAGCCTACAATGAGCAGTTCTTC

clone_size: .
v_call: TRBV6-1
d_call: TRBD1
j_call: TRBJ1-1
cdr3_aa: CASSRDGGGYTEAFF
cdr3_nt: TGTGCCAGCAGCCGCGATGGAGGGGGCTACACTGAAGCTTTCTTT

clone_size: .
v_call: TRBV7-9
d_call: TRBD2
j_call: TRBJ2-1
cdr3_aa: CASSQQGTSLDEQFF
cdr3_nt: TGTGCCAGCAGCCAACAAGGGACTAGCCTCGATGAGCAGTTCTTC

clone_size: few
v_call: TRBV2
d_call: TRBD1
j_call: TRBJ2-2
cdr3_aa: CASRADRSNTGELFF
cdr3_nt: TGTGCCAGCAGGGCGGACAGGAGTAACACCGGGGAGCTGTTTTTT

clone_size: .
v_call: TRBV18
d_call: .
j_call: TRBJ2-7
cdr3_aa: CASSPGQTYEQYF
cdr3_nt: TGTGCCAGCTCACCGGGGCAGACCTACGAGCAGTACTTC

clone_size: .
v_call: TRBV6-1
d_call: .
j_call: TRBJ1-1
cdr3_aa: CASRLEGVMNTEAFF
cdr3_nt: TGTGCCAGCAGGTTGGAGGGCGTGATGAACACTGAAGCTTTCTTT

clone_size: .
v_call: TRBV7-9
d_call: TRBD2
j_call: TRBJ2-2
cdr3_aa: CASGSGGPDTGELFF
cdr3_nt: TGTGCCAGCGGGTCGGGGGGGCCGGACACCGGGGAGCTGTTTTTT

clone_size: .
v_call: TRBV15
d_call: .
j_call: TRBJ2-6
cdr3_aa: CATSRVSGASGANVLTF
cdr3_nt: TGTGCCACCAGCAGAGTTTCCGGAGCCTCTGGGGCCAACGTCCTGACTTTC

clone_size: .
v_call: TRBV5-4
d_call: .
j_call: TRBJ1-4
cdr3_aa: CASSSGRGSGGKATNEKLFF
cdr3_nt: TGTGCCAGCAGCTCCGGACGAGGAAGCGGGGGAAAGGCGACTAATGAAAAACTGTTTTTT

clone_size: .
v_call: TRBV19
d_call: .
j_call: TRBJ1-1
cdr3_aa: CASRDRGMNTEAFF
cdr3_nt: TGTGCCAGTAGGGACAGAGGGATGAACACTGAAGCTTTCTTT

clone_size: .
v_call: TRBV6-1
d_call: TRBD1
j_call: TRBJ1-4
cdr3_aa: CASSESGTGLRSEKLFF
cdr3_nt: TGTGCCAGCAGTGAATCCGGGACAGGGTTAAGGAGTGAAAAACTGTTTTTT

clone_size: .
v_call: TRBV7-6
d_call: TRBD1
j_call: TRBJ2-2
cdr3_aa: CASSLGQGVTGELFF
cdr3_nt: TGTGCCAGCAGCTTAGGGCAGGGGGTCACCGGGGAGCTGTTTTTT

clone_size: .
v_call: TRBV5-1
d_call: .
j_call: TRBJ2-7
cdr3_aa: CASSFSAGQHYEQYF
cdr3_nt: TGCGCCAGCAGCTTCAGCGCGGGGCAGCACTACGAGCAGTACTTC

clone_size: .
v_call: TRBV19
d_call: .
j_call: TRBJ1-2
cdr3_aa: CASSNPAGRGYTF
cdr3_nt: TGTGCCAGTAGTAACCCCGCAGGGCGAGGCTACACCTTC

clone_size: .
v_call: TRBV5-4
d_call: TRBD1
j_call: TRBJ1-6
cdr3_aa: CASSPGQAAGNSPLHF
cdr3_nt: TGTGCCAGCAGCCCAGGACAGGCTGCCGGTAATTCACCCCTCCACTTT

clone_size: .
v_call: TRBV29-1
d_call: TRBD1
j_call: TRBJ2-3
cdr3_aa: CSVDRGSTDTQYF
cdr3_nt: TGCAGCGTGGACAGGGGTAGCACAGATACGCAGTATTTT

clone_size: .
v_call: TRBV13
d_call: TRBD1
j_call: TRBJ1-3
cdr3_aa: CASSSRGGTGNTIYF
cdr3_nt: TGTGCCAGCAGCTCCCGAGGGGGCACGGGAAACACCATATATTTT

clone_size: .
v_call: TRBV2
d_call: .
j_call: TRBJ1-6
cdr3_aa: CASRGDSYNSPLHF
cdr3_nt: TGTGCCAGCAGAGGGGATTCCTATAATTCACCCCTCCACTTT

clone_size: .
v_call: TRBV27
d_call: .
j_call: TRBJ2-5
cdr3_aa: CASSLVSGTQETQYF
cdr3_nt: TGTGCCAGCAGTTTGGTTTCGGGGACACAAGAGACCCAGTACTTC

clone_size: .
v_call: TRBV6-6
d_call: .
j_call: TRBJ1-6
cdr3_aa: CASSYYPGTRAPLHF
cdr3_nt: TGTGCCAGCAGTTACTATCCGGGGACTCGGGCACCCCTCCACTTT

clone_size: .
v_call: TRBV9
d_call: .
j_call: TRBJ1-4
cdr3_aa: CASSPAGAREKLFF
cdr3_nt: TGTGCCAGCAGCCCTGCAGGGGCGAGAGAAAAACTGTTTTTT

clone_size: .
v_call: TRBV5-4
d_call: .
j_call: TRBJ1-1
cdr3_aa: CASRAAALTQGTEAFF
cdr3_nt: TGTGCCAGCAGGGCGGCCGCATTAACCCAGGGAACTGAAGCTTTCTTT

clone_size: .
v_call: TRBV7-2
d_call: .
j_call: TRBJ1-1
cdr3_aa: CASSFQGFDTEAFF
cdr3_nt: TGTGCCAGCAGCTTTCAGGGGTTTGATACTGAAGCTTTCTTT

clone_size: .
v_call: TRBV4-1
d_call: TRBD2
j_call: TRBJ2-3
cdr3_aa: CASNQDQSGGDTDTQYF
cdr3_nt: TGCGCCAGCAACCAAGATCAGTCGGGAGGAGACACAGATACGCAGTATTTT

clone_size: .
v_call: TRBV27
d_call: TRBD2
j_call: TRBJ2-5
cdr3_aa: CASSLRSGGGATQETQYF
cdr3_nt: TGTGCCAGCAGTTTACGGTCGGGCGGGGGGGCAACACAAGAGACCCAGTACTTC

clone_size: .
v_call: TRBV19
d_call: TRBD1
j_call: TRBJ2-5
cdr3_aa: CASIGTGETQYF
cdr3_nt: TGTGCCAGTATCGGGACAGGCGAGACCCAGTACTTC

clone_size: few
v_call: TRBV6-1
d_call: .
j_call: TRBJ2-7
cdr3_aa: CASSEAGGPYEQYF
cdr3_nt: TGTGCCAGCAGTGAAGCGGGGGGGCCTTACGAGCAGTACTTC

clone_size: .
v_call: TRBV18
d_call: .
j_call: TRBJ1-4
cdr3_aa: CASTVLDSSEKLFF
cdr3_nt: TGTGCCAGCACGGTATTGGACAGTAGTGAAAAACTGTTTTTT

clone_size: .
v_call: TRBV2
d_call: TRBD1
j_call: TRBJ1-2
cdr3_aa: CASSSGTVSRAGNYGYTF
cdr3_nt: TGTGCCAGCAGTTCCGGGACAGTCTCGAGAGCTGGAAACTATGGCTACACCTTC

clone_size: .
v_call: TRBV21-1
d_call: .
j_call: TRBJ1-2
cdr3_aa: CASSLYGYTF
cdr3_nt: TGTGCCAGCAGCCTGTATGGCTACACCTTC

clone_size: .
v_call: TRBV5-4
d_call: TRBD1
j_call: TRBJ1-2
cdr3_aa: CASSFRGGTGSDGYTF
cdr3_nt: TGTGCCAGCAGCTTTAGAGGGGGGACAGGGAGCGATGGCTACACCTTC

clone_size: .
v_call: TRBV30
d_call: .
j_call: TRBJ2-7
cdr3_aa: CAWRDRTRGSAYEQYF
cdr3_nt: TGTGCCTGGAGGGACCGGACCCGGGGGAGCGCCTACGAGCAGTACTTC

clone_size: .
v_call: TRBV5-6
d_call: TRBD2
j_call: TRBJ2-3
cdr3_aa: CASGRLAGLDTQYF
cdr3_nt: TGTGCCAGCGGAAGACTAGCGGGGCTGGATACGCAGTATTTT

clone_size: .
v_call: TRBV14
d_call: .
j_call: TRBJ2-3
cdr3_aa: CASRGTGSPPSQYF
cdr3_nt: TGTGCCAGCAGAGGTACAGGTTCACCCCCTTCCCAGTATTTT

clone_size: .
v_call: TRBV5-3
d_call: .
j_call: TRBJ2-2
cdr3_aa: CARSPPTRVRTGELFF
cdr3_nt: TGTGCCAGAAGCCCGCCCACGAGGGTAAGGACCGGGGAGCTGTTTTTT

clone_size: .
v_call: TRBV7-9
d_call: .
j_call: TRBJ2-6
cdr3_aa: CAQGSGANVLTF
cdr3_nt: TGTGCCCAGGGTTCTGGGGCCAACGTCCTGACTTTC

clone_size: .
v_call: TRBV9
d_call: .
j_call: TRBJ1-1
cdr3_aa: CASSANRDATEAFF
cdr3_nt: TGTGCCAGCAGCGCCAACAGGGACGCCACTGAAGCTTTCTTT

clone_size: .
v_call: TRBV12-1
d_call: .
j_call: TRBJ1-2
cdr3_aa: CASSCPPWREGTGYTF
cdr3_nt: TGTGCCAGCAGCTGCCCCCCGTGGCGGGAGGGCACCGGCTACACCTTC

clone_size: .
v_call: TRBV19
d_call: TRBD1
j_call: TRBJ2-3
cdr3_aa: CASSIEPRGRSDTQYF
cdr3_nt: TGTGCCAGTAGTATAGAGCCCAGGGGGCGATCAGATACGCAGTATTTT

clone_size: .
v_call: TRBV9
d_call: .
j_call: TRBJ1-3
cdr3_aa: CASSVGSSGNTIYF
cdr3_nt: TGTGCCAGCAGCGTAGGGAGCTCTGGAAACACCATATATTTT

clone_size: .
v_call: TRBV4-2
d_call: TRBD1
j_call: TRBJ1-1
cdr3_aa: CASSQYRGDTEAFF
cdr3_nt: TGTGCCAGCAGCCAGTACAGGGGAGACACTGAAGCTTTCTTT

clone_size: .
v_call: TRBV27
d_call: TRBD2
j_call: TRBJ2-1
cdr3_aa: CASSLLSGGLNEQFF
cdr3_nt: TGTGCCAGCAGTTTACTTTCGGGGGGGCTCAATGAGCAGTTCTTC

clone_size: .
v_call: TRBV7-9
d_call: .
j_call: TRBJ1-4
cdr3_aa: CASSLKGGNEKLFF
cdr3_nt: TGTGCCAGCAGCTTAAAAGGAGGTAATGAAAAACTGTTTTTT

clone_size: .
v_call: TRBV5-6
d_call: TRBD1
j_call: TRBJ1-3
cdr3_aa: CASSSLDRGNTIYF
cdr3_nt: TGTGCCAGCAGCTCTCTGGACAGGGGAAACACCATATATTTT

clone_size: once
v_call: TRBV2
d_call: .
j_call: TRBJ2-7
cdr3_aa: CARSPGDSYEQYF
cdr3_nt: TGTGCACGATCCCCGGGGGACTCCTACGAGCAGTACTTC

clone_size: .
v_call: TRBV4-2
d_call: TRBD1
j_call: TRBJ1-3
cdr3_aa: CASSTGTGEYTIYF
cdr3_nt: TGTGCCAGTAGCACCGGGACAGGGGAATACACCATATATTTT

clone_size: .
v_call: TRBV9
d_call: .
j_call: TRBJ1-2
cdr3_aa: CASSISKEGWDKTNYGYTF
cdr3_nt: TGTGCCAGCAGCATATCTAAAGAGGGTTGGGACAAGACTAACTATGGCTACACCTTC

clone_size: .
v_call: TRBV5-3
d_call: TRBD1
j_call: TRBJ1-1
cdr3_aa: CARSATGRGLNTEAFF
cdr3_nt: TGTGCCAGAAGCGCGACAGGGAGAGGGTTGAACACTGAAGCTTTCTTT

clone_size: .
v_call: TRBV5-1
d_call: .
j_call: TRBJ2-7
cdr3_aa: CASSFLTSYEQYF
cdr3_nt: TGCGCCAGCAGCTTCTTAACTTCCTACGAGCAGTACTTC

clone_size: .
v_call: TRBV9
d_call: .
j_call: TRBJ1-4
cdr3_aa: CASRGSGDEKLFF
cdr3_nt: TGTGCCAGCAGAGGGTCAGGGGACGAAAAACTGTTTTTT

clone_size: .
v_call: TRBV29-1
d_call: TRBD1
j_call: TRBJ2-3
cdr3_aa: CSVLGDRSDTQYF
cdr3_nt: TGCAGCGTTTTGGGGGACAGATCAGATACGCAGTATTTT

clone_size: .
v_call: TRBV19
d_call: TRBD1
j_call: TRBJ1-5
cdr3_aa: CASSSGDRNLLPQHF
cdr3_nt: TGTGCCAGTAGTTCGGGGGACAGAAACTTACTTCCCCAGCATTTT

clone_size: .
v_call: TRBV11-2
d_call: .
j_call: TRBJ1-1
cdr3_aa: CASSLGSVAVEAFF
cdr3_nt: TGTGCCAGCAGCTTAGGCTCAGTGGCCGTAGAAGCTTTCTTT

clone_size: .
v_call: TRBV9
d_call: TRBD1
j_call: TRBJ2-3
cdr3_aa: CASSARTGGVTDTQYF
cdr3_nt: TGTGCCAGCAGCGCCCGGACAGGGGGTGTCACAGATACGCAGTATTTT

clone_size: .
v_call: TRBV13
d_call: TRBD2
j_call: TRBJ2-3
cdr3_aa: CASRRTSGGLDTQYF
cdr3_nt: TGTGCCAGCAGACGGACTAGCGGGGGTCTAGATACGCAGTATTTT

clone_size: .
v_call: TRBV30
d_call: .
j_call: TRBJ2-5
cdr3_aa: CAWSVLETGTQYF
cdr3_nt: TGTGCCTGGAGTGTACTAGAAACGGGGACCCAGTACTTC

clone_size: .
v_call: TRBV21-1
d_call: .
j_call: TRBJ1-2
cdr3_aa: CASTGGPNYGYTF
cdr3_nt: TGTGCCAGCACCGGGGGACCTAACTATGGCTACACCTTC

clone_size: .
v_call: TRBV5-1
d_call: TRBD1
j_call: TRBJ1-1
cdr3_aa: CASSIGQGVMNTEAFF
cdr3_nt: TGCGCCAGCAGCATAGGACAGGGGGTAATGAACACTGAAGCTTTCTTT

clone_size: few
v_call: TRBV14
d_call: TRBD1
j_call: TRBJ1-4
cdr3_aa: CASSQGDSHNEKLFF
cdr3_nt: TGTGCCAGCAGCCAAGGGGACAGCCATAATGAAAAACTGTTTTTT